This TCR beta chain stems from a study of blood T cell repertoires in COVID-19. Seattle cases were enrolled at active infection and followed longitudinally. Here immunoSEQ multiplex PCR was the method, and the copy in TCRdb shows in-frame clones only, minus some. Counted here are fewer than 200,000 clones, around 81% occurring once; the ten biggest clones make up about 8.8%. Germline V gene sequence: CDR1 MGHRA, CDR2 YSYEKL. CDR3 length equals 16 residues. Trimming shortened V by 8 bases and J by 0 bases, and 17 bases separated the two germline ends. The sample taken for sequencing was peripheral blood. This TCR came from a woman aged 80 or over with COVID-19, enrolled during active disease. The rearrangement links TRBV4-1 to TRBJ1-3; possibly TRBD1 for D (6 bases). The DNA of the CDR3 is TGCGCCAGCGCAACCGAAACAGGGTTCTCTGGAAACACCATATATTTT. Its protein product is CASATETGFSGNTIYF.